This entry is about one T cell receptor beta chain. What it recognizes is unknown. The CDR3 covers 16 residues. The J segment lost 0 bases and the V segment lost 3 bases, leaving 4 bases of the junction unmatched. Per the germline V gene, CDR1 is SGHVS and CDR2 is FNYEAQ. Treatment here: around 19 received Ad26.COV2.S at low or high dose, single or two shots; several received placebo; per-sample allocation not given. Specimens were obtained on day 63 following the first vaccine or placebo injection. What was given as vaccine was an Ad26 vector encoding Wuhan-strain SARS-CoV-2 spike. Sequencing was performed with immunoSEQ multiplex PCR; in TCRdb, only in-frame clones are kept and a portion is missing. Altogether about 400,000 clones are present, about four fifths being singletons, with the ten largest covering roughly 7.4%. The data are from a study of Ad26.COV2.S vaccination and SARS-CoV-2 variants. Whole-study context: In the study, Ad26.COV2.S was injected intramuscularly once, or twice 56 days apart.

Study conclusions and caveats: Non-spike TCR breadth showed similarity between vaccine and placebo recipients.

Material: peripheral blood, obtained in a trial of Ad26.COV2.S vaccine versus placebo. The gene calls are TRBV7-6 and TRBJ2-1, with 8 bases identical to TRBD2. The sequence was obtained from a person aged 18-65 years who received the Ad26.COV2.S COVID-19 vaccine or a placebo. The CDR3 region is CASSFTGGFSYNEQFF. The CDR3 region has the DNA TGTGCCAGCAGCTTTACGGGAGGGTTCTCCTACAATGAGCAGTTCTTC.